Shown below are 18 T cell receptor beta chains from a single sample sequenced in a study of shared clonotypes between healthy human individuals. Clones were read by immunoSEQ multiplex PCR, and TCRdb kept only the in-frame ones, dropping some. The sample includes 740,000 or so clones, 73% seen only once; the top ten take roughly 1.9%. The sequencing sample was made of memory CD4+ T cells sorted from blood. This sample's subset: CD45RA-negative fraction. The receptors here all came from a woman in her twenties or thirties in good health.

Points on this clone: The same CDR3 can be traced to other DNA sequences in this sample. This rearrangement joins TRBV2 to TRBJ2-1; TRBD2 matches 8 bases. Germline V gene data show CDR1 as SNHLY and CDR2 as FYNNEI. With 6 bases clipped from V and 1 base from J, the junction kept 5 bases outside the gene matches. This CDR3 spans 15 amino acids. The CDR3 here is CASSESGSSYNEQFF. The CDR3 region has the DNA TGTGCCAGCAGCGAGAGCGGGAGTTCCTACAATGAGCAGTTCTTC.

The chain is built from TRBV6-6 and TRBJ1-1; no reliable D call. The CDR3 has 14 residues. Trimming took 0 bases from V and 6 from J, leaving 11 bases between them. Germline lookup yields CDR1 MNHNY and CDR2 SVGAGI (reference sequence). The CDR3 DNA reads as TGTGCCAGCAGTTACTCACCACCGAGTTCTGAAGCTTTCTTT. Translated, it gives CASSYSPPSSEAFF.

As concerns this clone: One junction end does not reproduce the germline sequence, and a read error may be involved. This chain links TRBV9 with TRBJ2-1, with TRBD2 matching over 9 bases. Looked up from germline, CDR1 is SGDLS and CDR2 is YYNGEE. The CDR3 loop spans 17 amino acids. The CDR3 DNA reads as TGTGCCAGCAGCGGAAGCTCGGGACTAGCTCCTGACAATGGGCAGTTCTTC. It specifies CASSGSSGLAPDNGQFF.

The chain couples TRBV21-1 to TRBJ1-3. TRBV21-1 is flagged as a pseudogene. The CDR3 totals 17 residues. DNA for the CDR3: TGTGCCAGCACCGGGGGACGGAGTCCTTTCTCTGGAAACACCATATATTTT. This codes for CASTGGRSPFSGNTIYF.

The rearrangement joins TRBV6-6 to TRBJ2-7; tentative D call: TRBD2 (5 bases). CDR3 length equals 16 residues. Germline V gene sequence: CDR1 MNHNY, CDR2 SVGAGI (reference sequence). Trimming removed 8 bases from V and 4 bases from J, with 24 bases in between. CDR3 sequence reads: CASGPGWGNRGYEQYF. CDR3 DNA sequence: TGTGCCAGCGGTCCGGGGTGGGGAAACCGGGGATACGAGCAGTACTTC.

The V and J genes are TRBV28 and TRBJ2-1, with 9 nucleotides matching TRBD1. Germline CDR1 reads MDHEN; CDR2 reads SYDVKM. After removal of 3 bases from V and 4 bases from J, the junction contained 10 bases not matched to a gene. The CDR3 loop spans 17 amino acids. CDR3 nucleotide sequence: TGTGCCAGCAGTTTGTCCGGGACAGGGTTATCATACAATGAGCAGTTCTTC. Translating it yields CASSLSGTGLSYNEQFF.

The J gene is TRBJ2-1, the V gene TRBV29-1; tentatively, D is TRBD1 or TRBD2 (6 bases each). Between the trimmed V and J ends, which lost 4 bases and 8 bases, there was a span of 18 bases. Germline-derived CDR1 and CDR2 are SQVTM and ANQGSEA. The CDR3 loop spans 14 amino acids. Written as DNA, the CDR3 is TGCAGCGTTGCTTTGGGGGGCCGGGTGGATGAGCAGTTCTTC. Translating gives CSVALGGRVDEQFF.

Regarding this clone: This same CDR3 is encoded by further DNA sequences in the sample. The J gene is TRBJ2-5, the V gene TRBV7-2; unclear D gene. The J call may be faulty, since TRBJ2-7 better matches the DNA end. The CDR3 sequence is 13 residues long. The germline V gene encodes CDR1 SGHTA and CDR2 FQGNSA. CDR3 sequence reads: CASSLGIAYEQYF. The CDR3 DNA reads as TGTGCCAGCAGCTTAGGGATAGCCTACGAGCAGTACTTC.

This clone showed up just a few times. This chain links TRBV6-1 with TRBJ2-7, with no clear D. V lost 6 bases, J lost 7 bases, and 10 bases lay in between. Germline loops: CDR1 MNHNS, CDR2 SASEGT. CDR3 length: 11 amino acids. CDR3 sequence reads: CASSEWHEQYF. DNA of the CDR3: TGTGCCAGCAGCGAGTGGCATGAGCAGTACTTC.

The chain carries TRBV5-6 and TRBJ1-4, with D unresolved. The CDR3 is 12 residues long. Germline CDR1 is SGHDT and CDR2 is YYEEEE. V was cut by 2 bases and J by 6 bases, with 5 bases left in between. CDR3 protein: CASSFLDEKLFF. The CDR3 bases are TGTGCCAGCAGCTTTTTGGATGAAAAACTGTTTTTT.

This clone was observed a handful of times. This sample also contains other DNA sequences that code for the same CDR3. The chain joins TRBV5-1 to TRBJ2-5, with 8 bases identical to TRBD2. Trimming cost V 1 base and J 0 bases; bases outside gene matches: 2. From germline, CDR1 is SGHRS and CDR2 YFSETQ. The CDR3 sequence is 15 residues long. The CDR3 bases are TGCGCCAGCAGCTTGATACTAGCGGACCAAGAGACCCAGTACTTC. It translates to CASSLILADQETQYF. The whole variable domain, filled in from reference TRBV5-1 and TRBJ2-5, reads KAGVTQTPRYLIKTRGQQVTLSCSPISGHRSVSWYQQTPGQGLQFLFEYFSETQRNKGNFPGRFSGRQFSNSRSEMNVSTLELGDSALYLCASSLILADQETQYFGPGTRLLVL.

The chain employs TRBV28 and TRBJ1-5; D gene ambiguous. The V end was cut by 5 bases, the J end by 6 bases, with 14 bases between. The germline V gene has CDR1 MDHEN and CDR2 SYDVKM. This CDR3 spans 14 amino acids. The CDR3 protein is CASSRELRVQPQHF. In DNA, the CDR3 is TGTGCCAGCAGTCGGGAATTAAGGGTTCAGCCCCAGCATTTT.

The chain joins TRBV5-4 to TRBJ2-1; D may be TRBD2 (5 bases). The length of the CDR3 is 13 residues. The V gene lost 2 bases and the J gene lost 7 bases, with 10 bases spanning the gap. The germline V gene has CDR1 SGHNT and CDR2 YYREEE (reference sequence). CDR3 sequence reads: CASSLTTGNEQFF. In nucleotides, the CDR3 is TGTGCCAGCAGCTTAACCACGGGGAATGAGCAGTTCTTC.

The CDR3 nucleotides read TGCGCCAGCAGCTTCAACCCCCAAGAGACCCAGTACTTC. Translating it yields CASSFNPQETQYF. The chain employs TRBV5-1 and TRBJ2-5; D unresolved. CDR3 length: 13 residues. In germline, CDR1 is SGHRS, CDR2 YFSETQ. The V and J ends lost 2 bases and 1 base respectively, with 6 bases between them. The variable domain in full, with the rest retrieved from reference TRBV5-1 and TRBJ2-5, is KAGVTQTPRYLIKTRGQQVTLSCSPISGHRSVSWYQQTPGQGLQFLFEYFSETQRNKGNFPGRFSGRQFSNSRSEMNVSTLELGDSALYLCASSFNPQETQYFGPGTRLLVL.

Remarks on this clone: The junction shows a germline mismatch at one end, possibly a read error. The chain employs TRBV30 and TRBJ2-5; the match to TRBD1 covers 9 bases. Germline CDR1 reads GTSNPN; CDR2 reads SVGIG (reference sequence). This CDR3 spans 15 amino acids. CDR3 in DNA: TGTGCCTGGGACCTGAAACCGGGACAGGGAAAGGCATGGAACTTC. Its protein is CAWDLKPGQGKAWNF.

This clone has a count of ten or more. The chain uses TRBV19 and TRBJ1-2; 10 bases match TRBD1. There are 17 residues in the CDR3. CDR1 and CDR2 from the germline V gene are LNHDA and SQIVND (reference sequence). The ends lost 7 bases at V and 2 bases at J; junction bases unmatched: 13. As DNA, the CDR3 is TGTGCCAGTACCTTTCTGAGCACGGGACAGGGGAACTATGGCTACACCTTC. This encodes CASTFLSTGQGNYGYTF.

The chain combines TRBV5-1 with TRBJ1-1, with 9 bases aligning to TRBD1. V gave up 5 bases and J gave up 4 bases; unmatched junction bases: 0. The CDR3 extends over 12 amino acids. Germline V gene sequence: CDR1 SGHRS, CDR2 YFSETQ. The CDR3 loop is CASRGQGTEAFF. CDR3 bases: TGCGCCAGCAGGGGACAGGGCACTGAAGCTTTCTTT.

V gene TRBV18 combines with J gene TRBJ2-1; D possibly corresponds to TRBD2 (5 bases). The CDR3 has 13 residues. Germline V CDR1 and CDR2: KGHSH, LQKENI. Trimming took off 1 base at V and 9 bases at J, with 10 bases between the two ends. CDR3 protein: CASSPQGAGEQFF. As DNA, the CDR3 is TGTGCCAGCTCACCACAGGGCGCGGGTGAGCAGTTCTTC.